A selection of T cell receptor beta chains follows, all from one sample in a study of T cells after yellow fever vaccination. Each CDR3 protein is one row after TCRdb ran MiXCR on the 5' RACE reads. The repertoire has under 150,000 distinct CDR3 sequences, 13% to 15% of them found once; the top ten carry roughly 44%. This sample comprised CD8+ T cells sorted from PBMCs, obtained 5 days after the yellow fever booster vaccination. These receptors all stem from a man between 18 and 35 years old who received the YFV17D yellow fever vaccine. The CDR3 runs from the conserved cysteine through the conserved F or W. Fields, in order: J gene, V gene, D gene, clone size, CDR3 protein, CDR3 DNA. The D gene is left open where the match is weak. Clone size appears in some rows only: once, few, many, or a class for an expanded clone.

TRBJ2-1 TRBV3-1 TRBD2 few CASSPRPGLAGGDNEQFF TGTGCCAGCAGCCCGCGACCGGGACTAGCGGGGGGAGACAATGAGCAGTTCTTC
TRBJ2-1 TRBV6-6 NA many CASSPLYRGSSYNEQFF TGTGCCAGCAGTCCCCTCTATCGGGGGAGCTCCTACAATGAGCAGTTCTTC
TRBJ1-2 TRBV12-3/TRBV12-4 NA few CASSWDSPGYGYTF TGTGCCAGCAGTTGGGACTCCCCGGGCTATGGCTACACCTTC
TRBJ2-1 TRBV19 TRBD2 NA CASRLAGGDYEQFF TGTGCCAGTAGACTAGCGGGGGGTGATTATGAGCAGTTCTTC
TRBJ1-2 TRBV27 NA few CASSLSRLTVIHGYTF TGTGCCAGCAGTTTATCGCGGCTAACAGTTATCCATGGCTACACCTTC
TRBJ2-2 TRBV5-5 TRBD1 NA CASSATGANAGELFF TGTGCCAGCAGCGCGACAGGGGCCAACGCCGGGGAGCTGTTTTTT
TRBJ2-1 TRBV25-1 TRBD1 NA CASSDGQGTEQFF TGTGCCAGCAGCGATGGACAGGGCACTGAGCAGTTCTTC
TRBJ2-5 TRBV7-8 TRBD2 few CASSLGLTSGAETQYF TGTGCCAGCAGCTTAGGCCTTACTAGCGGGGCAGAGACCCAGTACTTC
TRBJ2-2 TRBV9 NA NA CASSDGRYTGELFF TGTGCCAGCAGCGACGGACGGTACACCGGGGAGCTGTTTTTT
TRBJ2-4 TRBV7-8 NA NA CASSLLGLAKNIQYF TGTGCCAGCAGCTTACTGGGACTAGCCAAAAACATTCAGTACTTC
TRBJ2-7 TRBV29-1 NA NA CSVERGRPYEQYF TGCAGCGTAGAAAGGGGCAGACCCTACGAGCAGTACTTC
TRBJ2-5 TRBV4-1 NA NA CASSRPPDRPQETQYF TGCGCCAGCAGCCGACCACCCGACAGGCCCCAAGAGACCCAGTACTTC
TRBJ1-1 TRBV2 NA NA CASSEAVGGSTEAFF TGTGCCAGCAGTGAAGCGGTGGGGGGGTCGACTGAAGCTTTCTTT
TRBJ2-5 TRBV27 NA few CASKKGLIQETQYF TGTGCCAGCAAAAAGGGACTTATCCAAGAGACCCAGTACTTC
TRBJ1-1 TRBV12-3/TRBV12-4 NA few CASRSRAGRAEAFF TGTGCCAGCAGGTCCCGAGCAGGGAGGGCTGAAGCTTTCTTT
TRBJ2-7 TRBV6-6 NA many CASSVGLTDYYEQYF TGTGCCAGCAGTGTAGGGCTGACAGATTACTACGAGCAGTACTTC
TRBJ2-2 TRBV5-1 NA few CASSWRGLNTGELFF TGCGCCAGCAGCTGGCGGGGGCTAAACACCGGGGAGCTGTTTTTT
TRBJ1-1 TRBV12-3/TRBV12-4 NA NA CASTLLRGGTEAFF TGTGCCAGCACCCTTCTTAGGGGTGGTACTGAAGCTTTCTTT
TRBJ2-1 TRBV4-2 TRBD2 many CASSPELWGLSYNEQFF TGTGCCAGCAGCCCCGAATTGTGGGGACTATCCTACAATGAGCAGTTCTTC
TRBJ2-1 TRBV4-1 TRBD2 many CASSQGERGSLWGEQFF TGCGCCAGCAGCCAAGGGGAGCGGGGGAGCCTTTGGGGTGAGCAGTTCTTC
TRBJ2-1 TRBV6-5 TRBD2 NA CASMGGGDHNEQFF TGTGCCAGCATGGGCGGGGGAGACCACAATGAGCAGTTCTTC
TRBJ1-1 TRBV6-2/TRBV6-3 NA few CASSLRGLNTEAFF TGTGCCAGCAGTCTCCGGGGCCTGAACACTGAAGCTTTCTTT
TRBJ2-3 TRBV9 NA NA CASSGRGGGLADTQYF TGTGCCAGCAGCGGTAGAGGGGGGGGGCTGGCAGATACGCAGTATTTT
TRBJ1-2 TRBV30 NA few CAWARDGYTF TGTGCCTGGGCCCGGGATGGCTACACCTTC
TRBJ1-2 TRBV12-3/TRBV12-4 TRBD1 NA CASSARKGQYYGYTF TGTGCCAGCAGTGCCCGAAAGGGACAGTACTATGGCTACACCTTC
TRBJ2-1 TRBV6-2/TRBV6-3 TRBD2 NA CASGGPAGDEQFF TGTGCCAGCGGGGGTCCTGCGGGGGATGAGCAGTTCTTC
TRBJ1-2 TRBV5-4 NA few CASSQFLQENYGYTF TGTGCCAGCAGCCAATTCCTACAGGAGAATTATGGCTACACCTTC
TRBJ1-2 TRBV27 NA NA CASRQATDYGYTF TGTGCCAGCCGTCAGGCGACAGACTATGGCTACACCTTC
TRBJ1-5 TRBV12-3/TRBV12-4 NA few CASSPTPGKNQPQHF TGTGCCAGCAGCCCTACTCCGGGCAAAAATCAGCCCCAGCATTTT
TRBJ2-7 TRBV27 NA few CASSALTHSYEQYF TGTGCCAGCAGTGCCCTGACTCACTCCTACGAGCAGTACTTC
TRBJ2-5 TRBV4-3 NA NA CASSQDVGSGETQYF TGCGCCAGCAGCCAAGATGTAGGTTCAGGAGAGACCCAGTACTTC
TRBJ2-7 TRBV6-2/TRBV6-3 NA few CASSSHPAYEQYF TGTGCCAGCAGTTCACACCCGGCCTACGAGCAGTACTTC
TRBJ2-5 TRBV25-1 NA NA CASSESPTGSETQYF TGTGCCAGCAGTGAATCCCCGACAGGTTCAGAGACCCAGTACTTC
TRBJ2-1 TRBV12-3/TRBV12-4 TRBD2 many CASSPHLSGGTYNEQFF TGTGCCAGCAGTCCGCACCTTAGCGGGGGAACCTACAATGAGCAGTTCTTC
TRBJ2-1 TRBV2 TRBD2 few CASSPSGGDRHEQFF TGTGCCAGCAGTCCGAGCGGGGGGGACCGGCATGAGCAGTTCTTC
TRBJ2-1 TRBV12-3/TRBV12-4 NA few CASSSLLVSSYNEQFF TGTGCCAGCAGTTCCTTACTCGTTAGCTCCTACAATGAGCAGTTCTTC
TRBJ2-1 TRBV29-1 NA once CSVEESRGGQFF TGCAGCGTTGAAGAGTCACGCGGCGGGCAGTTCTTC
TRBJ2-7 TRBV7-6 NA NA CASSLGGLEQYF TGTGCCAGCAGCTTAGGGGGGCTCGAGCAGTACTTC
TRBJ1-5 TRBV4-1 NA few CASSQVGNQPQHF TGCGCCAGCAGCCAAGTAGGTAATCAGCCCCAGCATTTT
TRBJ2-7 TRBV6-1 TRBD2 few CASSVIGGGSYEQYF TGTGCCAGCAGTGTCATCGGGGGGGGCTCCTACGAGCAGTACTTC
TRBJ2-5 TRBV4-2 NA NA CASSQEVKGFWETQYF TGTGCCAGCAGCCAAGAGGTGAAGGGTTTCTGGGAGACCCAGTACTTC
TRBJ1-1 TRBV28 NA few CASSDIEAFF TGTGCCAGCAGCGATATTGAAGCTTTCTTT
TRBJ2-5 TRBV6-5 NA many CASSYDPTGLETQYF TGTGCCAGCAGTTACGACCCTACAGGTTTGGAGACCCAGTACTTC
TRBJ2-2 TRBV15 NA NA CATSGINTGELFF TGTGCCACCAGCGGGATAAACACCGGGGAGCTGTTTTTT
TRBJ2-3 TRBV4-1 NA few CASSQDGEGDTQYF TGCGCCAGCAGCCAAGATGGTGAGGGAGATACGCAGTATTTT
TRBJ1-5 TRBV4-1 NA NA CASSQVGAGSNQPQHF TGCGCCAGCAGCCAAGTAGGGGCGGGTAGCAATCAGCCCCAGCATTTT
TRBJ1-1 TRBV4-1 TRBD1 NA CASSQTRGMNTEAFF TGCGCCAGCAGCCAAACCAGGGGGATGAACACTGAAGCTTTCTTT
TRBJ2-3 TRBV4-3 NA NA CASSPGGTDTQYF TGCGCCAGCAGCCCGGGGGGCACAGATACGCAGTATTTT
TRBJ2-7 TRBV6-5 TRBD1 few CASSPGRDRNDEQYF TGTGCCAGCAGCCCCGGCCGGGACAGGAACGACGAGCAGTACTTC
TRBJ2-7 TRBV4-3 TRBD2 NA CASSQGLAGTQYEQYF TGCGCCAGCAGCCAAGGACTAGCGGGGACACAGTACGAGCAGTACTTC
TRBJ2-5 TRBV7-3 TRBD1 few CASSPSGQGDETQYF TGTGCCAGCAGCCCGTCGGGACAGGGGGATGAGACCCAGTACTTC
TRBJ2-3 TRBV6-6 NA NA CASKGWGTDTQYF TGTGCCAGCAAAGGGTGGGGGACAGATACGCAGTATTTT
TRBJ2-3 TRBV7-9 NA NA CASRSGRGPDTDTQYF TGTGCCAGCAGGTCCGGCAGGGGACCAGACACAGATACGCAGTATTTT
TRBJ2-3 TRBV19 NA NA CASSMFLLSTDTQYF TGTGCCAGTAGTATGTTTCTGCTGAGCACAGATACGCAGTATTTT
TRBJ1-3 TRBV5-1 NA NA CASSLGPSSGNTIYF TGCGCCAGCAGCTTGGGACCGAGCTCTGGAAACACCATATATTTT
TRBJ1-1 TRBV6-1 NA few CASRSHREAFF TGTGCCAGCAGGTCTCACCGTGAAGCTTTCTTT
TRBJ2-5 TRBV29-1 TRBD2 NA CSVAPIAGGLETQYF TGCAGCGTCGCACCGATAGCGGGGGGCCTGGAGACCCAGTACTTC
TRBJ2-5 TRBV7-9 TRBD2 few CASSLPTSGAQETQYF TGTGCCAGCAGCCTGCCGACTAGCGGGGCTCAAGAGACCCAGTACTTC
TRBJ2-3 TRBV5-6 TRBD2 many CASSSGLAMDTQYF TGTGCCAGCAGCTCTGGACTAGCCATGGATACGCAGTATTTT
TRBJ1-5 TRBV3-2 NA NA CASSQDGANQPQHF TGTGCCAGCAGCCAAGATGGTGCCAATCAGCCCCAGCATTTT